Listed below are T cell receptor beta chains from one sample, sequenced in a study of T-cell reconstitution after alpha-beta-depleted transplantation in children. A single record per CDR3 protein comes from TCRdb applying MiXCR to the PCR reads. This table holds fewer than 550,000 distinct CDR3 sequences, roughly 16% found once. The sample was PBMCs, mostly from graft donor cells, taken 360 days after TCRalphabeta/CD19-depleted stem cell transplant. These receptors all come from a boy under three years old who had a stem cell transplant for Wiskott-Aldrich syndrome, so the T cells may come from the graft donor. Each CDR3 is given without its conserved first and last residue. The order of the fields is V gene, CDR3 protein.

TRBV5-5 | ASSFEAGTDTQY
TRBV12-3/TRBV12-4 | ATKSSYNEQF
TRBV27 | ASSFGTGSEAF
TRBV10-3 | AISGGEDRVKDNEQF
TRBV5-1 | ASSSAITGTSALNTDTQY
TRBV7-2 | ASSLDRGEQY
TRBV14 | ASSQVTGWTDTQY
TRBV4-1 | ASSQALAFYNEQF
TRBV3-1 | ASRNEQETQY
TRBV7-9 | ASSRTKGSGETQY
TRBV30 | AWKVTLNTEAF
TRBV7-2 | ASSRAMEETQY
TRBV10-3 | AIRGPTGDADTQY
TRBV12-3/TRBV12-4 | ASSPRPGALSTEAF
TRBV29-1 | SVGTGGQETQY
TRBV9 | ASSGGQGSYEQY